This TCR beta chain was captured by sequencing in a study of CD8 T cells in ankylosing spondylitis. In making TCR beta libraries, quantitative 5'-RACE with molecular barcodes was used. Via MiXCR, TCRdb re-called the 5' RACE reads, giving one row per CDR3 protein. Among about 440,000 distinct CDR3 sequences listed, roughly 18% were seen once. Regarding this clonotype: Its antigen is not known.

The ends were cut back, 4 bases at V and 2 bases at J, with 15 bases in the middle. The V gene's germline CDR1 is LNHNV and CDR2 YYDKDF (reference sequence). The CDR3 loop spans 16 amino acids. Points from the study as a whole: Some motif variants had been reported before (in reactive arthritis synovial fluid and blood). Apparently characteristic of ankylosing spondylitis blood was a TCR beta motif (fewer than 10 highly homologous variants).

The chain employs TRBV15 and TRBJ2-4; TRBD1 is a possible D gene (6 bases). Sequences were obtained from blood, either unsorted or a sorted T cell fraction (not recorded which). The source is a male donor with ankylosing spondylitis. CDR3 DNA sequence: TGTGCCACCAGCAAAGACCTACAGGGAACCAAAAACATTCAGTACTTC. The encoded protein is CATSKDLQGTKNIQYF.